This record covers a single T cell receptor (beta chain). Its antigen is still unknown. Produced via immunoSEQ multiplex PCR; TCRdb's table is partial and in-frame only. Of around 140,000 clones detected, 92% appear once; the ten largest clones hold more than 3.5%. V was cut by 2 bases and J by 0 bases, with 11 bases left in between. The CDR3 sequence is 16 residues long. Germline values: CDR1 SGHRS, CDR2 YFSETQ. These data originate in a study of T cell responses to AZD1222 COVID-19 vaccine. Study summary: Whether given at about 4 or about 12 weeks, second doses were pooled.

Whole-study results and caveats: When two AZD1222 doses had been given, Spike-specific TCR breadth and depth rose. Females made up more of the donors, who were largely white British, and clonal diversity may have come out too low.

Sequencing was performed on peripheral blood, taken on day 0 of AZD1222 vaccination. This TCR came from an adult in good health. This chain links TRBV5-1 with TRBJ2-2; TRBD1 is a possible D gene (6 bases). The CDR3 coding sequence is TGCGCCAGCAGCTTAACCGGGACACCGAACACCGGGGAGCTGTTTTTT. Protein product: CASSLTGTPNTGELFF.